Given below is one TCR beta chain in context. Its antigen is currently unknown. Those CD8+ T cells considered naive were CD45RO-CCR7+CD27+CD95-. This sample is part of a study of CXCR3-negative and CXCR3-positive naive CD8 T cells. General study points: Hydrophobicity was higher for TRB CDR3s found in CXCR3-positive naive cells than in CXCR3-negative naive cells.

The TRB libraries of cDNA were built by UMI-labeled 5' RACE. One entry per CDR3 protein, without DNA, is what TCRdb gives after re-calling the 5' RACE reads. Here the sample table reports about 57,000 distinct CDR3 sequences. What was sequenced was naive CXCR3+ CD8+ T cells from blood. Stated subset: CD45RO-CCR7+CD27+CD95- naive CD8+ T cells expressing CXCR3 (TNR3+). The sequence came from a human donor in good health. Some clones in this sample may be carry-over from other donors' samples.

The CDR3 sequence is CASSLWISGNTEAFF. The gene calls are TRBV5-6 and TRBJ1-1. The CDR3 runs to 15 residues. The germline CDR1 and CDR2 sequences are SGHDT and YYEEEE.